Listed below are T cell receptor beta chains from one sample, sequenced in a study of T cells in Graves' hyperthyroidism and ophthalmopathy. TCRdb re-called the multiplex PCR reads through MiXCR, storing one row per CDR3 protein. This sample yields about 250,000 distinct CDR3 sequences, of which about 25% are seen a single time; around 32% belongs to the top ten. Sequences were obtained from blood. All receptors derive from a woman in her thirties or forties with Graves' ophthalmopathy. Each CDR3 is given with its conserved first and last residue. The D gene is left open where the match is weak. For some rows the clone size is stated as once, few or many, or as a class when expanded; others skip it.

v_call: TRBV28; j_call: TRBJ2-7; clone_size: -; d_call: -; cdr3_nt: TGTGCCAGCAGTTTAGCAGGGAGGGAGCAGTACTTC; cdr3_aa: CASSLAGREQYF
v_call: TRBV11-2; j_call: TRBJ1-5; clone_size: many; d_call: TRBD1; cdr3_nt: TGTGCCAGCAGCTTTCGGGCAGGGGGCGCGGATCAGCCCCAGCATTTT; cdr3_aa: CASSFRAGGADQPQHF
v_call: TRBV12-3/TRBV12-4; j_call: TRBJ2-5; clone_size: many; d_call: TRBD1; cdr3_nt: TGTGCCAGCAGCCCCTCGCTTTCAGGGACAGGGGGCGGGGAGACCCAGTACTTC; cdr3_aa: CASSPSLSGTGGGETQYF
v_call: TRBV7-2; j_call: TRBJ2-7; clone_size: many; d_call: -; cdr3_nt: TGTGCCAGCGGCTTGCGGGTGGTAGGCTCCTACGAGCAGTACTTC; cdr3_aa: CASGLRVVGSYEQYF
v_call: TRBV4-1; j_call: TRBJ2-7; clone_size: many; d_call: -; cdr3_nt: TGCGCCAGCAGCCAAATACTAGTTAGCGAGCAGTACTTC; cdr3_aa: CASSQILVSEQYF
v_call: TRBV27; j_call: TRBJ1-5; clone_size: many; d_call: -; cdr3_nt: TGTGCCAGCAGTGGCAGGGGTGGCAATCAGCCCCAGCATTTT; cdr3_aa: CASSGRGGNQPQHF
v_call: TRBV4-1; j_call: TRBJ1-6; clone_size: -; d_call: -; cdr3_nt: TGCGCCAGCAGCCAAGATTTGGCGCGGAATTCACCCCTCCACTTT; cdr3_aa: CASSQDLARNSPLHF
v_call: TRBV27; j_call: TRBJ2-7; clone_size: many; d_call: -; cdr3_nt: TGTGCCAGCAGTTCGACAGGGTTCGGGGGGGTCTTCTACGAGCAGTACTTC; cdr3_aa: CASSSTGFGGVFYEQYF
v_call: TRBV5-1; j_call: TRBJ1-1; clone_size: many; d_call: TRBD1; cdr3_nt: TGCGCCAGCAGCTTACAGGGGTCTATGAACACTGAAGCTTTCTTT; cdr3_aa: CASSLQGSMNTEAFF
v_call: TRBV5-1; j_call: TRBJ1-1; clone_size: -; d_call: TRBD1; cdr3_nt: TGCGCCAGCAGCTTGCGGGTCTTGGGACAGGGGAACACTGAAGCTTTCTTT; cdr3_aa: CASSLRVLGQGNTEAFF
v_call: TRBV27; j_call: TRBJ1-5; clone_size: many; d_call: -; cdr3_nt: TGTGCCAGCAGTTCGGGGGGGGGCCAGCCCCAGCATTTT; cdr3_aa: CASSSGGGQPQHF
v_call: TRBV28; j_call: TRBJ2-7; clone_size: many; d_call: -; cdr3_nt: TGTGCCAGCAATAACAGGGTCGACGAGCAGTACTTC; cdr3_aa: CASNNRVDEQYF
v_call: TRBV15; j_call: TRBJ2-7; clone_size: many; d_call: TRBD2; cdr3_nt: TGTGCCACCAGCAGAGATTTTAGGCAGGGCCCCGGCGGGAGGGCCTACGAGCAGTACTTC; cdr3_aa: CATSRDFRQGPGGRAYEQYF
v_call: TRBV5-1; j_call: TRBJ2-7; clone_size: many; d_call: -; cdr3_nt: TGCGCCAGCAGCTTCGACACCCCTGGGGCCGAGCAGTACTTC; cdr3_aa: CASSFDTPGAEQYF
v_call: TRBV7-8; j_call: TRBJ2-6; clone_size: many; d_call: -; cdr3_nt: TGTGCCAGCAGCTTGATTGGAAGGACTGGGGCCAACGTCCTGACTTTC; cdr3_aa: CASSLIGRTGANVLTF
v_call: TRBV20-1; j_call: TRBJ2-7; clone_size: many; d_call: -; cdr3_nt: TGCAGTGCTAGAGGAGGAGGAACCATTTACGAGCAGTACTTC; cdr3_aa: CSARGGGTIYEQYF
v_call: TRBV6-1; j_call: TRBJ1-1; clone_size: many; d_call: -; cdr3_nt: TGTGCCAGCAGAGATATTGAGAACACTGAAGCTTTCTTT; cdr3_aa: CASRDIENTEAFF
v_call: TRBV28; j_call: TRBJ2-7; clone_size: once; d_call: -; cdr3_nt: TGTGCCAGCAGTTCCTCCCTAGGTTCCTACGAGCAGTACTTC; cdr3_aa: CASSSSLGSYEQYF
v_call: TRBV12-3/TRBV12-4; j_call: TRBJ2-7; clone_size: -; d_call: -; cdr3_nt: TGTGCCAGCAGGGACCCCAGCTCCTACGAGCAGTACTTC; cdr3_aa: CASRDPSSYEQYF
v_call: TRBV27; j_call: TRBJ2-7; clone_size: -; d_call: -; cdr3_nt: TGTGCCAGCAGTTTACTCAGGGGACGGGGTCACTACGAGCAGTACTTC; cdr3_aa: CASSLLRGRGHYEQYF
v_call: TRBV3-1; j_call: TRBJ2-7; clone_size: -; d_call: -; cdr3_nt: TGTGCCAGCAGCCAAGACTTCCGGAGCGAGCAGTACTTC; cdr3_aa: CASSQDFRSEQYF
v_call: TRBV12-3/TRBV12-4; j_call: TRBJ2-5; clone_size: many; d_call: -; cdr3_nt: TGTGCCAGCAGTTCCGGCGGAGCGTACCAAGAGACCCAGTACTTC; cdr3_aa: CASSSGGAYQETQYF
v_call: TRBV30; j_call: TRBJ2-7; clone_size: -; d_call: TRBD1; cdr3_nt: TGTGCCTGGGACAGGGATCACGAGCAGTACTTC; cdr3_aa: CAWDRDHEQYF
v_call: TRBV6-5; j_call: TRBJ1-2; clone_size: few; d_call: TRBD1; cdr3_nt: TGTGCCAGCAGTTACCGACAGGGAGGAGGCTACACCTTC; cdr3_aa: CASSYRQGGGYTF
v_call: TRBV11-2; j_call: TRBJ1-1; clone_size: many; d_call: -; cdr3_nt: TGTGCCAGCAGCTTAAAGCCGAACATGAACACTGAAGCTTTCTTT; cdr3_aa: CASSLKPNMNTEAFF
v_call: TRBV7-2; j_call: TRBJ2-7; clone_size: many; d_call: -; cdr3_nt: TGTGCCAGCAGCTTCGCGAGCTCCTACGAGCAGTACTTC; cdr3_aa: CASSFASSYEQYF
v_call: TRBV6-1; j_call: TRBJ2-2; clone_size: few; d_call: -; cdr3_nt: TGTGCCAGCAGTGATTGGCGATACCAGCAAGTCGGGGAGCTGTTTTTT; cdr3_aa: CASSDWRYQQVGELFF
v_call: TRBV6-1; j_call: TRBJ2-7; clone_size: -; d_call: -; cdr3_nt: TGTGCCAGCAGTGAAGCGTTGAAGTACGAGCAGTACTTC; cdr3_aa: CASSEALKYEQYF
v_call: TRBV7-2; j_call: TRBJ1-2; clone_size: many; d_call: -; cdr3_nt: TGTGCCAGCAGCTTAGTTCCGTCGACGGGCTATGGCTACACCTTC; cdr3_aa: CASSLVPSTGYGYTF
v_call: TRBV12-3/TRBV12-4; j_call: TRBJ1-5; clone_size: many; d_call: -; cdr3_nt: TGTGCCAGCAGCCCTCGAGGGCTCGATCAGCCCCAGCATTTT; cdr3_aa: CASSPRGLDQPQHF
v_call: TRBV6-5; j_call: TRBJ2-7; clone_size: many; d_call: -; cdr3_nt: TGTGCCAGCAGTTACCGGGACAACTCCTACGAGCAGTACTTC; cdr3_aa: CASSYRDNSYEQYF
v_call: TRBV19; j_call: TRBJ1-5; clone_size: many; d_call: TRBD1; cdr3_nt: TGTGCCACCACGGACAGGGGGCTCGGGGGGCAGCCCCAGCATTTT; cdr3_aa: CATTDRGLGGQPQHF
v_call: TRBV12-3/TRBV12-4; j_call: TRBJ2-3; clone_size: many; d_call: -; cdr3_nt: TGTGCCAGCAGTCCCTATAGGGTCACAGATACGCAGTATTTT; cdr3_aa: CASSPYRVTDTQYF
v_call: TRBV9; j_call: TRBJ2-7; clone_size: many; d_call: TRBD2; cdr3_nt: TGTGCCAGCAGCCCCACAGGTGGGAGGGGAAACTACGAGCAGTACTTC; cdr3_aa: CASSPTGGRGNYEQYF
v_call: TRBV20-1; j_call: TRBJ2-3; clone_size: few; d_call: TRBD1; cdr3_nt: TGCAGTGCTACGACAGGGTCGGATCCCTCCACAGATACGCAGTATTTT; cdr3_aa: CSATTGSDPSTDTQYF
v_call: TRBV11-2; j_call: TRBJ1-5; clone_size: many; d_call: -; cdr3_nt: TGTGCCAGCAGCTTAGTTCTCAAAGGGAAGGTTTGCAATCAGCCCCAGCATTTT; cdr3_aa: CASSLVLKGKVCNQPQHF
v_call: TRBV6-5; j_call: TRBJ2-2; clone_size: many; d_call: -; cdr3_nt: TGTGCCAGCAGTTACTCTCACTACGCGAACACCGGGGAGCTGTTTTTT; cdr3_aa: CASSYSHYANTGELFF
v_call: TRBV28; j_call: TRBJ2-2; clone_size: many; d_call: -; cdr3_nt: TGTGCCAGCGGGGGACCAGGATGGACCGGGGAGCTGTTTTTT; cdr3_aa: CASGGPGWTGELFF
v_call: TRBV7-6; j_call: TRBJ2-7; clone_size: many; d_call: TRBD1; cdr3_nt: TGTGCCAGCAGCCTAGGGACAGGGGAGGGCTACGAGCAGTACTTC; cdr3_aa: CASSLGTGEGYEQYF
v_call: TRBV27; j_call: TRBJ2-7; clone_size: -; d_call: TRBD2; cdr3_nt: TGTGCCAGCAGTAAGCCCGGGAGGGAGCAGTACTTC; cdr3_aa: CASSKPGREQYF
v_call: TRBV28; j_call: TRBJ2-5; clone_size: many; d_call: TRBD2; cdr3_nt: TGTGCCAGCAGTCCTCCCTGGGGAGGGAAAGAGACCCAGTACTTC; cdr3_aa: CASSPPWGGKETQYF
v_call: TRBV6-5; j_call: TRBJ2-7; clone_size: -; d_call: -; cdr3_nt: TGTGCCAGCAGTTACTCGACCCGAGATCAGGGGTACGAGCAGTACTTC; cdr3_aa: CASSYSTRDQGYEQYF